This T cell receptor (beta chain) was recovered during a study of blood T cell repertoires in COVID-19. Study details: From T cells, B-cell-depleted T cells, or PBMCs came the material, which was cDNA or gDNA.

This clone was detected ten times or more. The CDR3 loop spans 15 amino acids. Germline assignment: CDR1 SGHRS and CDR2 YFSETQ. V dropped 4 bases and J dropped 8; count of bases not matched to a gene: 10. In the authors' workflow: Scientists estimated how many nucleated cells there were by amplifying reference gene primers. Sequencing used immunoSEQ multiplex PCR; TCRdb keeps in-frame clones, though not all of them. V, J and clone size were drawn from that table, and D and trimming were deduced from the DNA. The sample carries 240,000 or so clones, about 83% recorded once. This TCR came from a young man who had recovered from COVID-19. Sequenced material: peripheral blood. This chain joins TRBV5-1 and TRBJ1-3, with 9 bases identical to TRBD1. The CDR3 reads CASSPGTGWQDTIYF. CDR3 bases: TGCGCCAGCAGCCCCGGGACAGGGTGGCAGGACACCATATATTTT.